These 3 T cell receptor beta chains originate from one sample sequenced in a study of cytomegalovirus exposure and HLA in healthy donors. Libraries were prepared by immunoSEQ multiplex PCR; TCRdb keeps only in-frame clonotypes and omits some of them. The data show 100,000 to 150,000 clones, with roughly 88% seen just once and around 1.9% held by the top ten. Specimen: PBMCs. These receptors all stem from a man younger than 30 in good health and CMV-seronegative.

J is TRBJ1-2 and V is TRBV28; 10 bases line up with TRBD1. This CDR3 comprises 16 residues. Germline trimming cut 2 bases from V and 8 bases from J; bases unmatched to any gene: 11. Looked up from germline, CDR1 is MDHEN and CDR2 is SYDVKM. In DNA form, the CDR3 reads TGTGCCAGCAGTTTAAGTTTCCCCGGACAGGGGGACGGCTACACCTTC. As protein: CASSLSFPGQGDGYTF.

CDR3 sequence reads: CASSVAGSETSGANVLTF. The CDR3 DNA sequence: TGTGCCAGCAGCGTAGCTGGGTCGGAGACCTCTGGGGCCAACGTCCTGACTTTC. The V and J genes are TRBV9 and TRBJ2-6; D is ambiguous. CDR1 SGDLS and CDR2 YYNGEE come from the germline V gene. The CDR3 runs 18 residues. The V end lost 0 bases, the J end lost 0 bases, and 13 bases lay between the germline ends.

The V and J genes are TRBV28 and TRBJ1-5; no firm D call. Trimming removed 5 bases at V and 6 bases at J, with 20 bases between. Germline lookup yields CDR1 MDHEN and CDR2 SYDVKM. The CDR3 length is 16 residues. CDR3 nucleotide sequence: TGTGCCAGCAGTCCCACGGGGATCCGGGTGAGTCAGCCCCAGCATTTT. This sequence encodes CASSPTGIRVSQPQHF.